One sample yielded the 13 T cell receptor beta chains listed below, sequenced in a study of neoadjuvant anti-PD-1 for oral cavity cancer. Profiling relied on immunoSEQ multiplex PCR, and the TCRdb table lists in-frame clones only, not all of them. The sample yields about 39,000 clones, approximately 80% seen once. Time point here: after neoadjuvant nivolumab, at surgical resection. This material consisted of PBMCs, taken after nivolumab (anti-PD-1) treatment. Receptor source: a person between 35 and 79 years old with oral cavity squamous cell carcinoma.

CDR3 loop: CASSLDSTSSDTQYF. CDR3 in DNA: TGTGCCAGCAGCTTAGATTCCACTAGCTCAGATACGCAGTATTTT. The V call is TRBV7-2, the J call TRBJ2-3, with TRBD2 as a possible D gene (6 bases). Germline V lookup: CDR1 SGHTA, CDR2 FQGNSA. The V gene lost 1 base and the J gene lost 4 bases, with 12 bases spanning the gap. The CDR3 contains 15 residues.

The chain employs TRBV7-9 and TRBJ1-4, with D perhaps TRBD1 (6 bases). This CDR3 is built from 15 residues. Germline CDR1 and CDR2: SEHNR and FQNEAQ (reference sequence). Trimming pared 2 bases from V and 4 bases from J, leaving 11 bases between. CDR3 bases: TGTGCCAGCAGCTTATTACGACAGGATAATGAAAAACTGTTTTTT. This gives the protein CASSLLRQDNEKLFF.

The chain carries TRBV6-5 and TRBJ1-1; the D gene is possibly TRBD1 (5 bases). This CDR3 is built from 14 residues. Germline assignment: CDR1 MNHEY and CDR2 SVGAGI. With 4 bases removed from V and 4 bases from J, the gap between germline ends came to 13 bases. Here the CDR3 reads CASSLTRVSTEAFF. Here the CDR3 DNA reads TGTGCCAGCAGTTTAACCAGGGTTAGCACTGAAGCTTTCTTT.

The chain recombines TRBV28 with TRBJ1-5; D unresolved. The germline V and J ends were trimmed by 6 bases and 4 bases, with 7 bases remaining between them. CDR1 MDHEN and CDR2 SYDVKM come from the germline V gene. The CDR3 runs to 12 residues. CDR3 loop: CASRRPNQPQHF. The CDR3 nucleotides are TGTGCCAGCAGACGCCCTAATCAGCCCCAGCATTTT.

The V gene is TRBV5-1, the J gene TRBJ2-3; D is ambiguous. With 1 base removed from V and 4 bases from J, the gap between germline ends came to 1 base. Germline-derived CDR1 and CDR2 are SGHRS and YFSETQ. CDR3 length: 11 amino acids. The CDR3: CASSLSDTQYF. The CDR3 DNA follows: TGCGCCAGCAGCTTGTCAGATACGCAGTATTTT.

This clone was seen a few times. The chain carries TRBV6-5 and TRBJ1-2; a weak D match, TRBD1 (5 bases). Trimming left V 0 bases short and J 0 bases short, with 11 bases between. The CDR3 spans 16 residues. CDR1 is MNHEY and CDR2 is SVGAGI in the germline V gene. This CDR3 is CASSYSAGTTNYGYTF. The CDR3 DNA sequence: TGTGCCAGCAGTTACTCGGCGGGGACCACTAACTATGGCTACACCTTC.

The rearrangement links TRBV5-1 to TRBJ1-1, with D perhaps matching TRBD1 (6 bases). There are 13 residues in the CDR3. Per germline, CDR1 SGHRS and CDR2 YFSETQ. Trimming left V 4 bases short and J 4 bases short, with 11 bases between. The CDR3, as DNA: TGCGCCAGCAGCATATTAGGGGGCACTGAAGCTTTCTTT. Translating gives CASSILGGTEAFF.

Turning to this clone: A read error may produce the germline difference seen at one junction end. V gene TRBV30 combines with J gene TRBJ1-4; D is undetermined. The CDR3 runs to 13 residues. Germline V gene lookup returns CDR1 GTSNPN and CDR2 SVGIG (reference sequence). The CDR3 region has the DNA TGTGCCTGGAGTCGGCCTTTTAATGGAAAACTGTTTTTT. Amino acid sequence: CAWSRPFNGKLFF.

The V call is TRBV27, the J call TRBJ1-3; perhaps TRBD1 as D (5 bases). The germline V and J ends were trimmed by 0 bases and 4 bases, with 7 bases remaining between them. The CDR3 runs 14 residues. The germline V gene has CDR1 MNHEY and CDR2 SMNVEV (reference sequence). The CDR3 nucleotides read TGTGCCAGCAGTTTATCGGGGGTCGGAAACACCATATATTTT. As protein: CASSLSGVGNTIYF.

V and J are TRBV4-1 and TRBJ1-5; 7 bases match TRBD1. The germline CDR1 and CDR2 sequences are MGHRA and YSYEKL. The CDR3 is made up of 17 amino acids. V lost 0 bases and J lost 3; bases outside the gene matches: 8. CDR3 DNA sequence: TGCGCCAGCAGCCAAGAGGGCGGGACAGTTATCAATCAGCCCCAGCATTTT. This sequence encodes CASSQEGGTVINQPQHF.

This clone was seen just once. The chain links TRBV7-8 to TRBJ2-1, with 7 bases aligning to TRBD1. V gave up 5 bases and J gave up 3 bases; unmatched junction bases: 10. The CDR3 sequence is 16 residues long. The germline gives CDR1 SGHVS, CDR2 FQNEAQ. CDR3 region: CASSPPSRGNYNEQFF. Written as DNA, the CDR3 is TGTGCCAGCAGCCCCCCGAGCAGGGGGAACTACAATGAGCAGTTCTTC.

CDR3: CASSLEYLPQHF. CDR3 coding DNA: TGTGCCAGCAGCTTAGAATATCTGCCCCAGCATTTT. J is TRBJ1-5 and V is TRBV7-8; D call uncertain. This CDR3 comprises 12 residues. Between the trimmed V and J ends, which lost 1 base and 9 bases, there was a span of 7 bases. CDR1 is SGHVS, CDR2 FQNEAQ, per germline.

CDR3 amino acids: CSVVGRGDEQYF. The CDR3 nucleotides are TGCAGCGTTGTGGGACGTGGAGACGAGCAGTACTTC. V gene TRBV29-1 combines with J gene TRBJ2-7; the D call may be TRBD1 or TRBD2 (5 bases each). The CDR3 is 12 amino acids. The V and J ends lost 4 bases and 5 bases respectively, with 12 bases between them. CDR1 and CDR2 (germline): SQVTM, ANQGSEA.